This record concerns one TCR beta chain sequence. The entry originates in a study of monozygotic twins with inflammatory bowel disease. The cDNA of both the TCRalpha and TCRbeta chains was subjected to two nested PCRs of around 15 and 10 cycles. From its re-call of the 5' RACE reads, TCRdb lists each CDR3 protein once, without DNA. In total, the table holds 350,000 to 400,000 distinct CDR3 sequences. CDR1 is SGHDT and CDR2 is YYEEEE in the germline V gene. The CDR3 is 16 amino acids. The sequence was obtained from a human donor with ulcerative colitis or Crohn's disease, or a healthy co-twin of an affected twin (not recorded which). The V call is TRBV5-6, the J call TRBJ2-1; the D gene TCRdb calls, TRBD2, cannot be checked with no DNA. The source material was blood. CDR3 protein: CASSREGLAGGNEQFF.